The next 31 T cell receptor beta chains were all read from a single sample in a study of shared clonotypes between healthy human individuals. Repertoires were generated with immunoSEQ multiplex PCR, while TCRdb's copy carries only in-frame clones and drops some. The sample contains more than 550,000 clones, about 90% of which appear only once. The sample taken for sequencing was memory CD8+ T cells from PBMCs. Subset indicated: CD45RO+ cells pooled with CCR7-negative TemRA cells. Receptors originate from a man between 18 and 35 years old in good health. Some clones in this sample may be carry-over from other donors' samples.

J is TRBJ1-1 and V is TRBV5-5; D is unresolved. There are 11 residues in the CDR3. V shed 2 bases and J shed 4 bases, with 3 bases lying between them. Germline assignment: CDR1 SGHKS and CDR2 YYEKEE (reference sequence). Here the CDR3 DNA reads TGTGCCAGCAGCTTCGCCACTGAAGCTTTCTTT. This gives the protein CASSFATEAFF.

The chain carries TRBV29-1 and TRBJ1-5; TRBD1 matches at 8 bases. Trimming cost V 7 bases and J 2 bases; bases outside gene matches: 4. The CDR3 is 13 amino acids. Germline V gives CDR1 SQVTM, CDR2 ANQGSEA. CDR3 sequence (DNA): TGCAGCGCCGTGACAGGGGGCAATCAGCCCCAGCATTTT. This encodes CSAVTGGNQPQHF.

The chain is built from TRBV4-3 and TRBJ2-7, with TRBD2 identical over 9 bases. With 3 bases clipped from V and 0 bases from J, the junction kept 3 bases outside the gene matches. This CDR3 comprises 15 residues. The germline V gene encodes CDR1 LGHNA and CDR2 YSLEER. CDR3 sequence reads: CASSQSGRPSYEQYF. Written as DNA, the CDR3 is TGCGCCAGCAGCCAGAGCGGGAGGCCCTCCTACGAGCAGTACTTC.

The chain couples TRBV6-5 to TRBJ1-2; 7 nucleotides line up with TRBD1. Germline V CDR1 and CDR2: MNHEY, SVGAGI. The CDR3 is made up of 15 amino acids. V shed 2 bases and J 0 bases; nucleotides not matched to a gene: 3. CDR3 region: CASSYGQGANYGYTF. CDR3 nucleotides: TGTGCCAGCAGTTACGGGCAGGGGGCTAACTATGGCTACACCTTC.

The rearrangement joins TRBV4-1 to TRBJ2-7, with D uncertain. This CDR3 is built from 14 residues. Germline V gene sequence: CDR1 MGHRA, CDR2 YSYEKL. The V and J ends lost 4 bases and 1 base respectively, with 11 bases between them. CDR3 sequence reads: CASSPNGYSYEQYF. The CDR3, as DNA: TGCGCCAGCAGCCCGAACGGCTATTCCTACGAGCAGTACTTC.

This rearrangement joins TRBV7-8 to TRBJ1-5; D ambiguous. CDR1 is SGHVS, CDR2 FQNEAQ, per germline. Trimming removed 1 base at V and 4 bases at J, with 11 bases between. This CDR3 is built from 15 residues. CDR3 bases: TGTGCCAGCAGCTTAGTCGGCAGAGCAAATCAGCCCCAGCATTTT. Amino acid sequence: CASSLVGRANQPQHF.

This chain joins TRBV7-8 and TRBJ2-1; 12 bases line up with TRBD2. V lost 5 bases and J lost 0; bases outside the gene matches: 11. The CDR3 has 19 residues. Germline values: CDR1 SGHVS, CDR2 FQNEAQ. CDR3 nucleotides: TGTGCCAGCAGCCGCGGACTAGCGGGACCACCCAGCTCCTACAATGAGCAGTTCTTC. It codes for CASSRGLAGPPSSYNEQFF.

The CDR3 region has the DNA TGTGCCAGCACCCGTCAACAGGGAAACAATCAGCCCCAGCATTTT. Translation gives CASTRQQGNNQPQHF. This chain uses TRBV6-6 with TRBJ1-5, with D perhaps matching TRBD1 (6 bases). This CDR3 has 15 amino acids. Germline loops: CDR1 MNHNY, CDR2 SVGAGI (reference sequence). The V gene lost 7 bases and the J gene lost 3 bases, with 16 bases spanning the gap.

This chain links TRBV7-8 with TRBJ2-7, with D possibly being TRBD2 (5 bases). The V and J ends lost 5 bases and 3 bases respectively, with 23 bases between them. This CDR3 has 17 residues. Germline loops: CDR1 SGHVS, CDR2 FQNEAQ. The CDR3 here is CASSPTIPSQSHYEQYF. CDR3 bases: TGTGCCAGCAGCCCGACTATCCCCAGTCAGTCCCACTACGAGCAGTACTTC.

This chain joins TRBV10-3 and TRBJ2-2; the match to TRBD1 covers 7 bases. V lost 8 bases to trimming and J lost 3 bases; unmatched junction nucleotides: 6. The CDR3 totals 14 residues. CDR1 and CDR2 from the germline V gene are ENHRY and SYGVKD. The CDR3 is CAIPAGGYTGELFF. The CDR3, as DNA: TGTGCCATCCCGGCAGGGGGATACACCGGGGAGCTGTTTTTT.

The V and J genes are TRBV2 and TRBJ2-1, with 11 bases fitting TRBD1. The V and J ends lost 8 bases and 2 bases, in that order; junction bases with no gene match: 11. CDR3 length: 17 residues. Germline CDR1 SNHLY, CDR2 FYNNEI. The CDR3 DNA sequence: TGTGCCAGCGCTTTACTCACGGGACAGGGGGCCTACAATGAGCAGTTCTTC. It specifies CASALLTGQGAYNEQFF.

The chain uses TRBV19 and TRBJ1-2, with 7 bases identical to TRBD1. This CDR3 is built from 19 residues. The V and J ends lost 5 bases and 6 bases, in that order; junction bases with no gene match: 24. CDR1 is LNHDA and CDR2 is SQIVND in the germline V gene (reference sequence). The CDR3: CASSLRVIRTGQVVHGYTF. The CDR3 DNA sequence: TGTGCCAGTAGTCTTCGAGTAATCCGGACAGGCCAGGTAGTGCATGGCTACACCTTC.

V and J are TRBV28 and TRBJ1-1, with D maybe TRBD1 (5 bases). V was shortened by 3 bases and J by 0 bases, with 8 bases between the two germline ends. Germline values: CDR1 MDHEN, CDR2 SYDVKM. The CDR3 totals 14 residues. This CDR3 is CASSLGVMNTEAFF. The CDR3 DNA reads TGTGCCAGCAGTTTGGGGGTCATGAACACTGAAGCTTTCTTT.

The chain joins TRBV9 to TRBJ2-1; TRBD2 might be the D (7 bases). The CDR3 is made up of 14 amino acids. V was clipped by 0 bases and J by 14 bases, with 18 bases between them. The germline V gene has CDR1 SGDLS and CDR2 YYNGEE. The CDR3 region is CASSVDGRGGGKFF. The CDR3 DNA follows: TGTGCCAGCAGCGTAGACGGCAGGGGCGGGGGAAAGTTCTTC.

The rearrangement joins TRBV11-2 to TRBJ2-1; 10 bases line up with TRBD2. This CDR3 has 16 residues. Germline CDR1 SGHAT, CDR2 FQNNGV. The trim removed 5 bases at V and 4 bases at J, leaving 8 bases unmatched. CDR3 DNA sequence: TGTGCCAGCAGCCCAACGAGCGGGAGGGGATACAATGAGCAGTTCTTC. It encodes CASSPTSGRGYNEQFF.

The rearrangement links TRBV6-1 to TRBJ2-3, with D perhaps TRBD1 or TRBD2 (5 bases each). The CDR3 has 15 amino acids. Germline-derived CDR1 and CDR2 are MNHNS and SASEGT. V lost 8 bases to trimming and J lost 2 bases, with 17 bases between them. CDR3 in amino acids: CASESGAGLTDTQYF. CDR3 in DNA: TGTGCCAGCGAATCCGGGGCGGGTCTCACAGATACGCAGTATTTT.

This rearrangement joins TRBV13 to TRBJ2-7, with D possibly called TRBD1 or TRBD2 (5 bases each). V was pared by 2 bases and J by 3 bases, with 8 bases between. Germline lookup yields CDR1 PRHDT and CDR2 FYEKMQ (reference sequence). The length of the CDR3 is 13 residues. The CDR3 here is CASSLWDGYEQYF. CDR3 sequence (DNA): TGTGCCAGCAGCTTATGGGACGGCTACGAGCAGTACTTC.

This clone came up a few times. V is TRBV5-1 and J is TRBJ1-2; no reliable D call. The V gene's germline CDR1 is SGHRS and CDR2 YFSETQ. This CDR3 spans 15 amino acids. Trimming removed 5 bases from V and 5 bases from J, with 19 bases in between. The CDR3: CASSYDASNSYGYTF. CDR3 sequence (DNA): TGCGCCAGCAGTTATGACGCATCCAACTCATATGGCTACACCTTC.

CDR3 sequence: CASSKYRNEQFF. As DNA, the CDR3 is TGTGCCAGCAGCAAATATAGGAATGAGCAGTTCTTC. This sequence joins TRBV27 and TRBJ2-1; D not resolved. The CDR3 is made up of 12 amino acids. V lost 6 bases, J lost 7 bases, and 10 bases lay in between. Germline-derived CDR1 and CDR2 are MNHEY and SMNVEV (reference sequence).

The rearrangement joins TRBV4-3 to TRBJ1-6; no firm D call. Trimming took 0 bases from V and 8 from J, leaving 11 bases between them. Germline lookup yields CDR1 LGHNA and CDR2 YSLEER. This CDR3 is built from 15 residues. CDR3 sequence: CASSQDRRADSPLHF. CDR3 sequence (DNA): TGCGCCAGCAGCCAAGATCGGCGAGCTGATTCACCCCTCCACTTT.

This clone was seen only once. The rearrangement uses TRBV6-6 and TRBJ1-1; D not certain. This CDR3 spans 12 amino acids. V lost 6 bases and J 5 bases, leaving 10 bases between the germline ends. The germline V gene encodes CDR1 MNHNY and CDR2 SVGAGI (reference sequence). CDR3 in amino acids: CASSPISTEAFF. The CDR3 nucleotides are TGTGCCAGCAGCCCCATTAGTACTGAAGCTTTCTTT.

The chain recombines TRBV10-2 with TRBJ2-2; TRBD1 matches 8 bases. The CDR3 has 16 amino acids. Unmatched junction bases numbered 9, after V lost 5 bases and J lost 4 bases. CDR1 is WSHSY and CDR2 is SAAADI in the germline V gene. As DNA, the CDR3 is TGCGCCAGCAGTATCGACAGGGGTTTGAGCACCGGGGAGCTGTTTTTT. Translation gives CASSIDRGLSTGELFF.

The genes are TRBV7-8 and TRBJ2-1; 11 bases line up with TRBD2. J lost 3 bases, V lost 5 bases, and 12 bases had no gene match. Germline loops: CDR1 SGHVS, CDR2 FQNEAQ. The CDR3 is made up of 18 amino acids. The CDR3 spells CASSISGRALYSYNEQFF. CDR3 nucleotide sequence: TGTGCCAGCAGCATTAGCGGGAGGGCTCTTTATAGCTACAATGAGCAGTTCTTC.

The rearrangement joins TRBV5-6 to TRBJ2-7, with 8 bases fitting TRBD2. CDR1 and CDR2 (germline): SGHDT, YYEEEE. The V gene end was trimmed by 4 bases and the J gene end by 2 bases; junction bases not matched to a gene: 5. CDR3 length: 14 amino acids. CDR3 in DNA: TGTGCCAGCAGCACCGCGGGACTAGCCTACGAGCAGTACTTC. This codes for CASSTAGLAYEQYF.

The CDR3 protein is CASSIAETRTDTQYF. CDR3 nucleotides: TGTGCCAGCAGCATAGCAGAAACACGCACAGATACGCAGTATTTT. The chain couples TRBV5-6 to TRBJ2-3; D remains ambiguous. Germline values: CDR1 SGHDT, CDR2 YYEEEE. V was shortened by 4 bases and J by 1 base, with 13 bases between the two germline ends. This CDR3 comprises 15 residues.

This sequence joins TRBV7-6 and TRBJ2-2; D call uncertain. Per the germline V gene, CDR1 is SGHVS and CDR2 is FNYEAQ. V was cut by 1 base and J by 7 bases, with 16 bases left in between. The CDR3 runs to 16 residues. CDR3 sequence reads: CASSLEYLMSGGELFF. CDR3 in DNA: TGTGCCAGCAGCTTAGAATATTTGATGTCAGGCGGGGAGCTGTTTTTT.

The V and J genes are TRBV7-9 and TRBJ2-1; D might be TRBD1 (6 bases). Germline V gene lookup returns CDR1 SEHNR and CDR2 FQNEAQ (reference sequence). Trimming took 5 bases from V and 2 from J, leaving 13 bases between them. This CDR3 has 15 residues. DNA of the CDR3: TGTGCCAGCAGCAACAGGGAAACCCCCTACAATGAGCAGTTCTTC. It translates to CASSNRETPYNEQFF.

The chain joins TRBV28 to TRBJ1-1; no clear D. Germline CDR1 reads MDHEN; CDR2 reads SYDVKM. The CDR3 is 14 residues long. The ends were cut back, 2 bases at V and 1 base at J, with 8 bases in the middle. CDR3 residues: CASSLTPANTEAFF. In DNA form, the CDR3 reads TGTGCCAGCAGTTTAACGCCCGCGAACACTGAAGCTTTCTTT.

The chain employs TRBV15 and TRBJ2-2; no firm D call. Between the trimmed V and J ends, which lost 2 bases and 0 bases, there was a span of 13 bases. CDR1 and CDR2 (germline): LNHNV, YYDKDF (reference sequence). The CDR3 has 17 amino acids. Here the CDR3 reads CATSRPRGDPNTGELFF. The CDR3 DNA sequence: TGTGCCACCAGCAGACCACGAGGAGACCCGAACACCGGGGAGCTGTTTTTT.

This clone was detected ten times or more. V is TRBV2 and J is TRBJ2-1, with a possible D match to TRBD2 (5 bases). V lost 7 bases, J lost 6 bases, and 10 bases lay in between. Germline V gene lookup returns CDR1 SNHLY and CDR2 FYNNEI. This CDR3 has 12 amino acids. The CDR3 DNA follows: TGTGCCAGCATCTTTGCGGGCAATGAGCAGTTCTTC. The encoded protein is CASIFAGNEQFF.

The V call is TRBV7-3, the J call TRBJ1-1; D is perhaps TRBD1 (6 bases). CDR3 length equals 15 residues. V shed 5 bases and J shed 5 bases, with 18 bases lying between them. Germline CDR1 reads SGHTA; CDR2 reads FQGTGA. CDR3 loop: CASSRTDRGGTEAFF. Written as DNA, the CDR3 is TGTGCCAGCAGCCGGACGGACAGAGGAGGAACTGAAGCTTTCTTT.